The rows below give T cell receptor beta chains drawn from one sample of a study of T cell changes during pregnancy in multiple sclerosis. The data were produced by immunoSEQ multiplex PCR, yet TCRdb's version contains in-frame clones alone and is incomplete. The data hold approximately 90,000 clones, with 91% observed a single time. The source material was peripheral blood, sampled after pregnancy. These receptors were obtained from a female donor in good health, enrolled as a control in a pregnancy study. CDR3s include the opening cysteine and the closing phenylalanine or tryptophan. The D gene is left open where the match is weak. Clone size appears in some rows only: once, few, many, or a class for an expanded clone.

v_call	j_call	clone_size	d_call	cdr3_aa	cdr3_nt
TRBV28	TRBJ1-2	.	.	CAAGVSNYGYTF	TGTGCCGCAGGGGTTTCAAACTATGGCTACACCTTC
TRBV4-3	TRBJ2-7	.	.	CASSQQAASSYEQYF	TGCGCCAGCAGCCAACAGGCTGCCAGCTCCTACGAGCAGTACTTC
TRBV7-8	TRBJ2-5	once	TRBD2	CASRQTSGGQETQYF	TGTGCCAGCAGACAGACTAGCGGGGGACAGGAGACCCAGTACTTC
TRBV7-9	TRBJ2-7	.	.	CASSLAAGSHEQYF	TGTGCCAGCAGCTTAGCGGCAGGGTCACACGAGCAGTACTTC
TRBV5-8	TRBJ2-1	.	TRBD1	CASSTGLGQGRGNEQFF	TGTGCCAGCAGCACGGGGCTTGGACAGGGGAGGGGAAATGAGCAGTTCTTC
TRBV6-4	TRBJ1-6	.	.	CASSDSGRGPLHF	TGTGCCAGCAGTGACTCGGGGCGGGGACCCCTCCACTTT
TRBV6-1	TRBJ1-1	.	TRBD1	CASTQGIGTEAFF	TGTGCCAGTACACAGGGGATCGGCACTGAAGCTTTCTTT
TRBV7-2	TRBJ1-3	.	.	CASSPEVGNTIYF	TGTGCCAGCAGCCCGGAGGTTGGAAACACCATATATTTT
TRBV4-3	TRBJ2-7	few	TRBD1	CASSQVTTGASYEQYF	TGCGCCAGCAGCCAAGTTACGACAGGGGCGTCCTACGAGCAGTACTTC
TRBV6-1	TRBJ2-3	.	TRBD2	CASVELAGSTDTQYF	TGTGCCAGCGTCGAACTAGCGGGGAGCACAGATACGCAGTATTTT
TRBV7-9	TRBJ1-4	.	.	CASSFGRSGEKLFF	TGTGCCAGCAGCTTCGGCCGCTCGGGGGAAAAACTGTTTTTT
TRBV13	TRBJ1-4	.	TRBD1	CASSLADNTRDRDHIVGF	TGTGCCAGCAGCTTAGCAGATAACACCCGGGACAGGGATCATATAGTCGGTTTT
TRBV19	TRBJ1-5	once	.	CASRTTGWVNQPQHF	TGTGCCAGTAGAACTACAGGGTGGGTCAATCAGCCCCAGCATTTT
TRBV7-2	TRBJ2-5	.	.	CASRVGLETQYF	TGTGCCAGCCGTGTGGGGCTGGAGACCCAGTACTTC
TRBV7-9	TRBJ2-1	.	TRBD2	CASSLASGGAYEQFF	TGTGCCAGCAGCTTAGCTAGCGGGGGGGCCTATGAGCAGTTCTTC
TRBV2	TRBJ2-1	.	.	CASSGSYNEQFF	TGTGCCTCAAGCGGCTCCTACAATGAGCAGTTCTTC
TRBV7-3	TRBJ2-3	.	TRBD1	CASSATGADTQYF	TGTGCCAGCAGCGCGACAGGGGCGGATACGCAGTATTTT
TRBV9	TRBJ2-1	.	.	CASSLSPGGGSNEQFF	TGTGCCAGCAGCTTATCCCCGGGGGGCGGGTCCAATGAGCAGTTCTTC
TRBV5-6	TRBJ2-7	.	TRBD1	CASRQGGTYEQYF	TGTGCCAGTCGACAGGGGGGGACCTACGAGCAGTACTTC
TRBV9	TRBJ1-4	.	.	CASSVGPRNEKLFF	TGTGCCAGCAGCGTAGGGCCTAGAAATGAAAAACTGTTTTTT
TRBV10-3	TRBJ1-1	once	TRBD1	CAISVTGALRAFF	TGTGCCATCAGTGTCACAGGGGCCCTCCGAGCTTTCTTT
TRBV6-4	TRBJ2-1	once	.	CASSDSQAANNEQFF	TGTGCCAGCAGTGATTCACAGGCCGCGAACAATGAGCAGTTCTTC
TRBV15	TRBJ1-6	.	.	CATSSQNSPLHF	TGTGCCACCAGCAGTCAAAATTCACCCCTCCACTTT
TRBV2	TRBJ2-1	few	TRBD2	CASKRVAGGHNEQFF	TGTGCCAGCAAGCGAGTAGCGGGGGGACACAATGAGCAGTTCTTC
TRBV7-6	TRBJ2-1	.	TRBD1	CASSRRPGQGRGDNEQFF	TGTGCCAGCAGCCGACGCCCGGGACAGGGAAGAGGGGACAATGAGCAGTTCTTC
TRBV11-1	TRBJ2-5	.	TRBD2	CASSFESGAETQYF	TGTGCCAGCAGCTTCGAAAGCGGGGCCGAGACCCAGTACTTC
TRBV29-1	TRBJ2-5	.	TRBD1	CSVLTGEETQYF	TGCAGCGTCCTGACAGGGGAAGAGACCCAGTACTTC
TRBV9	TRBJ1-1	.	.	CASSEAGDTSTEAFF	TGTGCCAGCAGCGAGGCAGGGGACACCTCAACTGAAGCTTTCTTT
TRBV19	TRBJ2-3	.	TRBD2	CASGGLAGVPDTQYF	TGTGCCAGTGGGGGACTAGCGGGAGTCCCAGATACGCAGTATTTT
TRBV7-9	TRBJ1-2	.	.	CASSLQGRVNYGYTF	TGTGCCAGCAGCTTACAGGGGCGGGTTAACTATGGCTACACCTTC
TRBV6-4	TRBJ2-2	.	.	CASSEGASTGELFF	TGTGCCAGCAGTGAGGGGGCCTCGACCGGGGAGCTGTTTTTT
TRBV9	TRBJ2-3	once	.	CASSVGGGGDTQYF	TGTGCCAGCAGCGTAGGGGGCGGGGGCGATACGCAGTATTTT
TRBV7-3	TRBJ2-1	.	.	CASSLIPGQEQFF	TGTGCCAGCAGCCTGATTCCAGGACAGGAGCAGTTCTTC
TRBV5-4	TRBJ1-1	.	TRBD1	CASSWETGPMSEAFF	TGTGCCAGCAGCTGGGAGACAGGGCCCATGTCTGAAGCTTTCTTT
TRBV10-3	TRBJ2-7	.	TRBD2	CATGLAGALLNEQYF	TGTGCCACCGGACTAGCGGGGGCCCTCTTAAACGAGCAGTACTTC